This entry features one T cell receptor (beta chain) sequence. Its antigen is still unknown. TCRdb analysed the 5' RACE reads with MiXCR anew, one entry per CDR3 protein. The table shows some 130,000 distinct CDR3 sequences, with roughly 13% occurring only once. CDR3 length: 16 amino acids. The germline V gene encodes CDR1 MRHNA and CDR2 SNTAGT. Trimming cost V 5 bases and J 1 base; bases outside gene matches: 5. This sample is part of a study of CD8 T cells in ankylosing spondylitis. Study conclusions and caveats: Disease-linked clones were reportedly significantly enriched in matched ankylosing spondylitis synovial fluid.

Source material: blood, either unsorted or a sorted T cell fraction (not recorded which). The V gene is TRBV6-4, the J gene TRBJ2-2, with 9 bases matching TRBD2. This receptor was taken from a female donor with ankylosing spondylitis or in good health (not recorded which). In DNA form, the CDR3 reads TGTGCCAGCAGTCCTAGGACTAGCGAGAACACCGGGGAGCTGTTTTTT. Protein sequence: CASSPRTSENTGELFF.